Following are 30 T cell receptor beta chains from one sample sequenced in a study of blood T cell repertoires in COVID-19. The assay was immunoSEQ multiplex PCR, and TCRdb's table has in-frame clones only and misses some. Among 400,000 or so clones listed, about 92% were seen once. Input material: PBMCs or T cells enriched from blood (not recorded which). The origin of the receptors is a man between 18 and 35 years old who had recovered from COVID-19.

This clone was detected once. The V and J genes are TRBV3-1 (or the pseudogene TRBV3-2) and TRBJ1-1; 7 nucleotides match TRBD1. Unmatched junction bases numbered 5, after V lost 6 bases and J lost 4 bases. Germline V lookup: CDR1 LGHDT, CDR2 YNNKEL (reference sequence). CDR3 length: 13 amino acids. In DNA, the CDR3 is TGTGCCAGCAGTCGATCAGGGGGCACTGAAGCTTTCTTT. Its translation: CASSRSGGTEAFF.

CDR3 sequence (DNA): TGTGCCAGCAACCCCCTAGGACTATCGGGTGGCTACACCTTC. Translation: CASNPLGLSGGYTF. V is TRBV7-9 and J is TRBJ1-2; D is unresolved. The CDR3 has 14 residues. The germline CDR1 and CDR2 sequences are SEHNR and FQNEAQ (reference sequence). Trimming took off 7 bases at V and 7 bases at J, with 19 bases between the two ends.

The chain employs TRBV10-1 and TRBJ2-7, with D possibly matching TRBD1 (5 bases). Trimming cost V 3 bases and J 5 bases, with 8 bases left between them. The V gene's germline CDR1 is WNHNN and CDR2 SYGVQD (reference sequence). There are 12 residues in the CDR3. In DNA form, the CDR3 reads TGCGCCAGCAGTGATGGGGCCCACGAGCAGTACTTC. Translated, it gives CASSDGAHEQYF.

This clone was observed once. The chain links TRBV5-1 to TRBJ2-7; 8 bases fit TRBD2. The germline V gene encodes CDR1 SGHRS and CDR2 YFSETQ. Losses at the gene ends were 7 bases for V and 2 bases for J; bases not matched to a gene: 8. This CDR3 has 14 amino acids. In DNA form, the CDR3 reads TGCGCCAGCCATTACGAGCGGGAGACCTACGAGCAGTACTTC. It yields the protein CASHYERETYEQYF.

V is TRBV5-1 and J is TRBJ1-3; D might be TRBD1 (5 bases). This CDR3 comprises 18 residues. The V end lost 0 bases, the J end lost 0 bases, and 16 bases lay between the germline ends. Germline CDR1 reads SGHRS; CDR2 reads YFSETQ. CDR3 region: CASSLGSRMGGSGNTIYF. The CDR3 region has the DNA TGCGCCAGCAGCTTGGGTTCCCGCATGGGGGGCTCTGGAAACACCATATATTTT.

V usage is TRBV19 and J usage is TRBJ1-2; 10 nucleotides align to TRBD1. Germline CDR1 reads LNHDA; CDR2 reads SQIVND (reference sequence). There are 16 residues in the CDR3. V was clipped by 5 bases and J by 4 bases; unmatched bases: 10. CDR3 DNA sequence: TGTGCCAGTAGTGTGGGGACAGGGGATTTAAGCTATGGCTACACCTTC. Amino acids: CASSVGTGDLSYGYTF.

The gene calls are TRBV18 and TRBJ1-3; D might be TRBD1 (5 bases). V dropped 3 bases and J dropped 0 bases, with 12 bases sitting between them. The CDR3 extends over 16 amino acids. CDR1 KGHSH and CDR2 LQKENI come from the germline V gene. This chain's CDR3 is CASSPLTDISGNTIYF. The CDR3 DNA reads as TGTGCCAGCTCACCCTTGACAGATATCTCTGGAAACACCATATATTTT.

This chain connects TRBV15 to TRBJ1-6, with 8 nucleotides matching TRBD1. CDR3 length: 16 residues. J was trimmed by 6 bases and V by 3 bases; bases with no gene match: 7. CDR1 and CDR2 (germline): LNHNV, YYDKDF (reference sequence). CDR3 sequence reads: CATSSPQGVGNSPLHF. CDR3 sequence (DNA): TGTGCCACCAGCAGTCCACAGGGGGTCGGTAATTCACCCCTCCACTTT.

The V gene is TRBV7-3, the J gene TRBJ1-2; no reliable D call. V lost 1 base, J lost 3 bases, and 6 bases lay in between. The CDR3 sequence is 13 residues long. Germline V gene sequence: CDR1 SGHTA, CDR2 FQGTGA. CDR3 in amino acids: CASSLSPDYGYTF. CDR3 nucleotide sequence: TGTGCCAGCAGCTTAAGTCCGGACTATGGCTACACCTTC.

V and J are TRBV11-2 and TRBJ2-7, with a possible D match to TRBD1 (6 bases). The CDR3 spans 12 residues. Deletions cut 5 bases from V and 4 bases from J, with 9 bases between. The germline V gene encodes CDR1 SGHAT and CDR2 FQNNGV. The CDR3 here is CASSIQGYEQYF. The CDR3 bases are TGTGCCAGCAGCATACAGGGTTACGAGCAGTACTTC.

The CDR3 protein is CASSYVGGPQHF. The CDR3 nucleotides read TGTGCCAGCAGTTACGTGGGGGGGCCCCAGCATTTT. The rearrangement joins TRBV6-2 or TRBV6-3 to TRBJ1-5; D might be TRBD1 (5 bases). Per germline, CDR1 MNHEY and CDR2 SVGEGT. This CDR3 spans 12 amino acids. The germline V and J ends were trimmed by 2 bases and 9 bases, with 8 bases remaining between them.

A note on this clone: At one end, the junction sequence differs from germline, possibly due to a read error. J is TRBJ2-7 and V is TRBV19; D is unresolved. Germline loops: CDR1 LNHDA, CDR2 SQIVND (reference sequence). The CDR3 has 13 residues. Here the CDR3 reads CASSVESSYEQYF. CDR3 nucleotides: TGTGCCAGTAGTGTAGAGAGCTCCTACGAGCAGTACTTC.

V and J are TRBV28 and TRBJ2-7; 8 bases fit TRBD1. V shed 5 bases, J shed 5 bases, and the junction held 8 bases outside the gene matches. CDR3 size: 14 residues. Per germline, CDR1 MDHEN and CDR2 SYDVKM. CDR3 region: CASSLPDRVDEQYF. The DNA for the CDR3 is TGTGCCAGCAGTCTCCCGGACAGGGTCGACGAGCAGTACTTC.

The chain combines TRBV2 with TRBJ2-5; 9 bases are a match to TRBD2. Germline V CDR1 and CDR2: SNHLY, FYNNEI. Trimming removed 7 bases from V and 4 bases from J; junction bases left unmatched: 10. There are 15 residues in the CDR3. DNA for the CDR3: TGTGCCAGCAAAGGGCGGGAGGGCCTTAGAGAGACCCAGTACTTC. It codes for CASKGREGLRETQYF.

The chain links TRBV14 to TRBJ1-6, with unresolved D. Germline V lookup: CDR1 SGHDN, CDR2 FVKESK. The CDR3 loop spans 14 amino acids. Trimming removed 3 bases at V and 7 bases at J, with 10 bases between. The chain's CDR3 is CASSHRTPNSPLHF. CDR3 nucleotides: TGTGCCAGCAGCCACAGGACTCCAAATTCACCCCTCCACTTT.

The V and J genes are TRBV2 and TRBJ1-2, with D unclear. Germline lookup yields CDR1 SNHLY and CDR2 FYNNEI. This CDR3 contains 14 residues. V lost 4 bases and J 0 bases, leaving 9 bases between the germline ends. CDR3 DNA: TGTGCCAGCAGTGGGGGAGGGACTAACTATGGCTACACCTTC. Its protein is CASSGGGTNYGYTF. The whole variable domain, filled in from reference TRBV2 and TRBJ1-2, reads EPEVTQTPSHQVTQMGQEVILRCVPISNHLYFYWYRQILGQKVEFLVSFYNNEISEKSEIFDDQFSVERPDGSNFTLKIRSTKLEDSAMYFCASSGGGTNYGYTFGSGTRLTVV.

This chain uses TRBV30 with TRBJ2-5; D is ambiguous. The CDR3 contains 15 residues. V lost 2 bases to trimming and J lost 5 bases, with 18 bases between them. Germline loops: CDR1 GTSNPN, CDR2 SVGIG (reference sequence). CDR3 DNA sequence: TGTGCCTGGAGTATGTTGGGCACTCTGTTCGAGACCCAGTACTTC. The encoded protein is CAWSMLGTLFETQYF.

The chain couples TRBV12-3 or TRBV12-4 to TRBJ1-2, with TRBD1 identical over 8 bases. This CDR3 contains 11 residues. V lost 5 bases and J lost 7; bases outside the gene matches: 0. CDR3 in DNA: TGTGCCAGCAGTACAGGGGGTGGCTACACCTTC. Encoded protein: CASSTGGGYTF.

V and J are TRBV19 and TRBJ1-3; 7 bases are a match to TRBD1. V was pared by 5 bases and J by 0 bases, with 4 bases of the junction left unmatched. The CDR3 is made up of 15 amino acids. CDR1 and CDR2 from the germline V gene are LNHDA and SQIVND (reference sequence). This chain's CDR3 is CASSLTGNSGNTIYF. The CDR3 DNA reads TGTGCCAGTAGTCTGACAGGGAACTCTGGAAACACCATATATTTT. The complete variable domain, with remaining parts taken from reference TRBV19 and TRBJ1-3, reads DGGITQSPKYLFRKEGQNVTLSCEQNLNHDAMYWYRQDPGQGLRLIYYSQIVNDFQKGDIAEGYSVSREKKESFPLTVTSAQKNPTAFYLCASSLTGNSGNTIYFGEGSWLTVV.

The chain couples TRBV2 to TRBJ1-5; TRBD1 matches 8 bases. Losses at the gene ends were 5 bases for V and 7 bases for J; bases not matched to a gene: 10. Looked up from germline, CDR1 is SNHLY and CDR2 is FYNNEI. The CDR3 has 15 residues. The CDR3 DNA reads TGTGCCAGCAGTCTGTCCTCGTCAGGGGGCCAGCCCCAGCATTTT. Its translation: CASSLSSSGGQPQHF.

The chain uses TRBV6-5 and TRBJ2-7, with D possibly being TRBD1 (6 bases). The ends were cut back, 0 bases at V and 2 bases at J, with 14 bases in the middle. CDR1 and CDR2 from the germline V gene are MNHEY and SVGAGI. The CDR3 sequence is 16 residues long. CDR3 amino acids: CASSYSPGQNTYEQYF. CDR3 DNA sequence: TGTGCCAGCAGTTACTCACCGGGACAAAATACCTACGAGCAGTACTTC.

The chain joins TRBV13 to TRBJ1-1; D is possibly TRBD1 (5 bases). The CDR3 has 14 amino acids. Germline V CDR1 and CDR2: PRHDT, FYEKMQ (reference sequence). With 5 bases removed from V and 0 bases from J, the gap between germline ends came to 10 bases. CDR3 nucleotides: TGTGCCAGCAGCCCGCGACAGTTGAACACTGAAGCTTTCTTT. Encoded protein: CASSPRQLNTEAFF.

The sample holds a few counts of this clone. This rearrangement joins TRBV10-1 to TRBJ2-7, with TRBD1 matching 8 bases. This CDR3 has 15 residues. Per germline, CDR1 WNHNN and CDR2 SYGVQD (reference sequence). V was clipped by 0 bases and J by 4 bases; unmatched bases: 5. The CDR3 DNA is TGCGCCAGCAGTGAGTCTCAGGGGGCAAGGTACGAGCAGTACTTC. The encoded protein is CASSESQGARYEQYF.

This chain joins TRBV10-1 and TRBJ1-2; TRBD1 matches 11 bases. CDR3 length equals 13 residues. Per germline, CDR1 WNHNN and CDR2 SYGVQD (reference sequence). Trimming cost V 5 bases and J 7 bases; bases outside gene matches: 3. The CDR3, as DNA: TGCGCCAGCAGTCCGGGACAGGGGGTTGGCTACACCTTC. It translates to CASSPGQGVGYTF.

The rearrangement joins TRBV19 to TRBJ2-7; 9 positions agree with TRBD1. There are 14 residues in the CDR3. Germline V gene data show CDR1 as LNHDA and CDR2 as SQIVND (reference sequence). Losses at the gene ends were 4 bases for V and 0 bases for J; bases not matched to a gene: 1. The CDR3 region is CASSRDRASYEQYF. The CDR3 DNA is TGTGCCAGTAGTAGGGACAGGGCCTCCTACGAGCAGTACTTC.

The chain carries TRBV2 and TRBJ2-1; 8 bases agree with TRBD2. V gave up 3 bases and J gave up 8 bases; unmatched junction bases: 9. The CDR3 is 15 amino acids. Germline V gene lookup returns CDR1 SNHLY and CDR2 FYNNEI. CDR3 in amino acids: CASSEGTSGPYEQFF. The CDR3 region has the DNA TGTGCCAGCAGTGAGGGGACTAGTGGCCCCTATGAGCAGTTCTTC.

CDR3 nucleotides: TGTGCCAGCAGTGAAGGGGCAGGTAGCGGTTATAGCAATCAGCCCCAGCATTTT. Protein product: CASSEGAGSGYSNQPQHF. V gene TRBV6-1 combines with J gene TRBJ1-5; D gene uncertain. The germline CDR1 and CDR2 sequences are MNHNS and SASEGT. With 1 base removed from V and 0 bases from J, the gap between germline ends came to 16 bases. CDR3 size: 18 residues.

This chain links TRBV12-3 or TRBV12-4 with TRBJ1-5, with unresolved D. The CDR3 consists of 13 residues. Trimming removed 8 bases from V and 5 bases from J, with 13 bases in between. The CDR3 region is CASRSFEYQPQHF. In DNA, the CDR3 is TGTGCCAGCCGTAGTTTCGAGTATCAGCCCCAGCATTTT.

J is TRBJ2-5 and V is TRBV9; TRBD1 matches at 11 bases. The CDR3 length is 16 residues. The junction had 8 bases not matched to a gene; V was cut back by 3 bases and J by 4 bases. Germline CDR1 is SGDLS and CDR2 is YYNGEE. CDR3 bases: TGTGCCAGCAGCGAGTATCCGGGACAGGGGGGAGAGACCCAGTACTTC. Protein: CASSEYPGQGGETQYF.

The chain couples TRBV7-2 to TRBJ1-2; D may be TRBD1 (5 bases). CDR1 and CDR2 from the germline V gene are SGHTA and FQGNSA. Trimming pared 0 bases from V and 4 bases from J, leaving 15 bases between. This CDR3 comprises 16 residues. CDR3 sequence (DNA): TGTGCCAGCAGCTTAGCCCTGACAGAAAACCTCTATGGCTACACCTTC. Amino acids: CASSLALTENLYGYTF.